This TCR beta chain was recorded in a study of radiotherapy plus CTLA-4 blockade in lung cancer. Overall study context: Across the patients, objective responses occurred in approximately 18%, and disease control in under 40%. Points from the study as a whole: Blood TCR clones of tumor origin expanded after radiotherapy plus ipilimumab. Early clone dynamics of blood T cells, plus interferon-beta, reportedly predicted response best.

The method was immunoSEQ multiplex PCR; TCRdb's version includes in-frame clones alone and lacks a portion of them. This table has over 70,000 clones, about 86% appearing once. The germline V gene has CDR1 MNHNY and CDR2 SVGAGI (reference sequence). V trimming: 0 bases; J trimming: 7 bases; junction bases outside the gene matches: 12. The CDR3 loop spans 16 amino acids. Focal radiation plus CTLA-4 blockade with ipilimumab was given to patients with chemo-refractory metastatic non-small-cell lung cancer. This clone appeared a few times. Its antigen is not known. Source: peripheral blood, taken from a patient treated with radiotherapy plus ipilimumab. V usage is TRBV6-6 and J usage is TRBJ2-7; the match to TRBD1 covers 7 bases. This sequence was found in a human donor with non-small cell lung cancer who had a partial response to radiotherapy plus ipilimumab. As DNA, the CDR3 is TGTGCCAGCAGTTACTCGGAGAACAGGGGTAATCAGGAGCAGTACTTC. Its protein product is CASSYSENRGNQEQYF.